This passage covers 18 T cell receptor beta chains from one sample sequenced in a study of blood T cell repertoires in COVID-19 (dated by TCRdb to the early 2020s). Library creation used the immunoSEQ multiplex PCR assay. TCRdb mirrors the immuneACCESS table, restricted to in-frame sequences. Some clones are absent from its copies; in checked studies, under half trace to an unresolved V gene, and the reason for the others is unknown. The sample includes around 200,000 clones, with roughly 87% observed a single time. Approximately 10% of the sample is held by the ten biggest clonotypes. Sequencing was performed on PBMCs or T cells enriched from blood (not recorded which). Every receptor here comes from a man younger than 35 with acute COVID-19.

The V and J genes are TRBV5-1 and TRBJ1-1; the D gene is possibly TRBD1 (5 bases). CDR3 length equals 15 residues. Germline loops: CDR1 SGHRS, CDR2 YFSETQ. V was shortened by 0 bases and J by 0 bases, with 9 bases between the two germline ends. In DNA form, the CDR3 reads TGCGCCAGCAGCTTGGTTCAGGGAATGAACACTGAAGCTTTCTTT. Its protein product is CASSLVQGMNTEAFF.

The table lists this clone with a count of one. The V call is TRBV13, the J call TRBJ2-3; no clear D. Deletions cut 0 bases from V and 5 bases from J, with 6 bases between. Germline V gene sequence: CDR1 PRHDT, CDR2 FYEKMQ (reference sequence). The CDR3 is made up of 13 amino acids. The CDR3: CASSLGGRDTQYF. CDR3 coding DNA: TGTGCCAGCAGCTTAGGCGGTCGAGATACGCAGTATTTT.

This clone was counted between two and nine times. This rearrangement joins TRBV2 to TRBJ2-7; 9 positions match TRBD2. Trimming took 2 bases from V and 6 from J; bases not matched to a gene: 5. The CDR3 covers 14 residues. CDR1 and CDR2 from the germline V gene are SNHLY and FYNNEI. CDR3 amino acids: CASSESLAGPEQYF. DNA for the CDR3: TGTGCCAGCAGTGAATCGCTAGCGGGACCCGAGCAGTACTTC.

This CDR3 is CASSLSSGQPQHF. The CDR3 DNA sequence: TGTGCCAGCAGCTTATCGTCGGGTCAGCCCCAGCATTTT. The chain couples TRBV7-2 to TRBJ1-5; no clear D gene. Germline V gene sequence: CDR1 SGHTA, CDR2 FQGNSA. CDR3 length equals 13 residues. V lost 2 bases and J lost 6, with 8 bases in between.

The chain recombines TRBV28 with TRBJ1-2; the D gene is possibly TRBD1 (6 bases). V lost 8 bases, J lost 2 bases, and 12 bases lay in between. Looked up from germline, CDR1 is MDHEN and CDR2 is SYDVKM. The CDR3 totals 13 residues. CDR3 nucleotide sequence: TGTGCCAGCGGGAGTGGGGGCAACTATGGCTACACCTTC. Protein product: CASGSGGNYGYTF.

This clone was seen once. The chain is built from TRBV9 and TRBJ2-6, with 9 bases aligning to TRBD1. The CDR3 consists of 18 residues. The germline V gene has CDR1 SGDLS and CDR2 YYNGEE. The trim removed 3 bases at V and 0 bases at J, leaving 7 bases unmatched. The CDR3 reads CASSAPGTGHSGANVLTF. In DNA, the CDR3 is TGTGCCAGCAGCGCCCCCGGGACAGGGCACTCTGGGGCCAACGTCCTGACTTTC.

This chain's CDR3 is CASSPTRGQDTIYF. CDR3 sequence (DNA): TGTGCCAGCAGTCCCACAAGGGGCCAGGACACCATATATTTT. The J gene is TRBJ1-3, the V gene TRBV27; the D gene is possibly TRBD1 (5 bases). CDR1 and CDR2 from the germline V gene are MNHEY and SMNVEV (reference sequence). Trimming cost V 5 bases and J 8 bases, with 16 bases left between them. The CDR3 is 14 residues long.

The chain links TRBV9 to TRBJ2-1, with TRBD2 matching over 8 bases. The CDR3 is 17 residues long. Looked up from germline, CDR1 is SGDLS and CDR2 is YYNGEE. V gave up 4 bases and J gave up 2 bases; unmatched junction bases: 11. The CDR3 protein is CASSSTGSGSPYNEQFF. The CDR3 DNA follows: TGTGCCAGCAGCTCGACTGGGAGCGGGAGCCCCTACAATGAGCAGTTCTTC.

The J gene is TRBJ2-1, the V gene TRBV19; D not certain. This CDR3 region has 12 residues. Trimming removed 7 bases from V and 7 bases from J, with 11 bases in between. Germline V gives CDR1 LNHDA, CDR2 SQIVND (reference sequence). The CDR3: CASTNRRNEQFF. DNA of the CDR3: TGTGCCAGTACTAACAGACGAAATGAGCAGTTCTTC.

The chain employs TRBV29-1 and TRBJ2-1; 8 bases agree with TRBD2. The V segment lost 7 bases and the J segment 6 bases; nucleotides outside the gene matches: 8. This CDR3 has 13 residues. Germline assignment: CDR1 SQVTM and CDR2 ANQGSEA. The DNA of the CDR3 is TGCAGCGCTCGGACTAGCAGCCTCAATGAGCAGTTCTTC. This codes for CSARTSSLNEQFF.

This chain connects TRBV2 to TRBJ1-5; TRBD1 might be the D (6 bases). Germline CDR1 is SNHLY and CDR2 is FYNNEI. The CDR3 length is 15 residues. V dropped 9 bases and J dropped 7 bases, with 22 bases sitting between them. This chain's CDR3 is CASTAGQYQGQPQHF. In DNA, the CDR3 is TGTGCCAGTACGGCCGGGCAATACCAGGGGCAGCCCCAGCATTTT. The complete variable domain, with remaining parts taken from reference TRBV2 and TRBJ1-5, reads EPEVTQTPSHQVTQMGQEVILRCVPISNHLYFYWYRQILGQKVEFLVSFYNNEISEKSEIFDDQFSVERPDGSNFTLKIRSTKLEDSAMYFCASTAGQYQGQPQHFGDGTRLSIL.

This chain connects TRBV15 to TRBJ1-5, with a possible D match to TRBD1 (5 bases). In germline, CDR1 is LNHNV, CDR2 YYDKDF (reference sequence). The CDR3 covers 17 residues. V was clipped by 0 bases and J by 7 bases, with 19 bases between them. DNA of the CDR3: TGTGCCACCAGCAGAGATGGGTTTTCGGGGGGTCGACAGCCCCAGCATTTT. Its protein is CATSRDGFSGGRQPQHF.

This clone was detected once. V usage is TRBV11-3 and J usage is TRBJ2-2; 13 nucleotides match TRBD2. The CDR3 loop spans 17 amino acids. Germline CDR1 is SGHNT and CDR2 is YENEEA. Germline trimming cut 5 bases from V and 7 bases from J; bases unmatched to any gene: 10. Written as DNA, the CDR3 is TGTGCCAGCAGCCCTCCAGCGGGGACTAGCGGGGTCGGGGAGCTGTTTTTT. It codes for CASSPPAGTSGVGELFF.

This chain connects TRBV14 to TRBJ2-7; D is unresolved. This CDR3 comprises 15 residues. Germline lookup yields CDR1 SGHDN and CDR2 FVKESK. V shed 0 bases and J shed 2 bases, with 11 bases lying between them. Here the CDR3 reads CASSQDWPNPYEQYF. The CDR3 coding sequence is TGTGCCAGCAGCCAAGATTGGCCCAACCCCTACGAGCAGTACTTC.

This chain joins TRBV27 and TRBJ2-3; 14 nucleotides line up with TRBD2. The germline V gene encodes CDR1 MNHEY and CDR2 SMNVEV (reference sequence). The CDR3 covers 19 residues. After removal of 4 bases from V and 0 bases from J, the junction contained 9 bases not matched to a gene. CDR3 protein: CASSSGTSGRFHSTDTQYF. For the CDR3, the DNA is TGTGCCAGCAGTTCCGGGACTAGCGGGAGATTCCATAGCACAGATACGCAGTATTTT.

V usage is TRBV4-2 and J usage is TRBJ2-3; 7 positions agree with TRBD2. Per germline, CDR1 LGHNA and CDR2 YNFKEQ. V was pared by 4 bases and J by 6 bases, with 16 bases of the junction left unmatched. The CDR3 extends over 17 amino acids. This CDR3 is CASSPIISGGGRDTQYF. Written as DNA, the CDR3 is TGTGCCAGCAGCCCCATTATATCGGGAGGTGGGAGGGATACGCAGTATTTT.

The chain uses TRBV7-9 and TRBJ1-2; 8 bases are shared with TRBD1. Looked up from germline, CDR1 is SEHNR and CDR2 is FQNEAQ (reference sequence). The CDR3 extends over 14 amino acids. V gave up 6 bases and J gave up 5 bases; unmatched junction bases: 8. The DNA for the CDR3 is TGTGCCAGCAGTCCAGGGGGCGCCGTATATGGCTACACCTTC. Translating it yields CASSPGGAVYGYTF.

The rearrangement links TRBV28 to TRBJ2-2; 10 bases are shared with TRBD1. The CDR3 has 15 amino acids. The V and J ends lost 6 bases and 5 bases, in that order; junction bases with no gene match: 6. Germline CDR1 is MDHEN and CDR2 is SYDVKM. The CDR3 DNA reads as TGTGCCAGCAGAGGGGGACAGGGGTTAACCGGGGAGCTGTTTTTT. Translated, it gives CASRGGQGLTGELFF. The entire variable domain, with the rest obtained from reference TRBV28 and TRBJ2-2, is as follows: DVKVTQSSRYLVKRTGEKVFLECVQDMDHENMFWYRQDPGLGLRLIYFSYDVKMKEKGDIPEGYSVSREKKERFSLILESASTNQTSMYLCASRGGQGLTGELFFGEGSRLTVL.